The 14 T cell receptor beta chains in this list originate from one sample, sequenced in a study of T-cell reconstitution after alpha-beta-depleted transplantation in children. Molecular barcoding with unique molecular identifiers was used for the TCRbeta library. TCRdb passed the PCR reads through MiXCR, listing each CDR3 protein once. The table has almost 500,000 distinct CDR3 sequences, about 10% seen once; the top ten hold 2% to 2.5%. This specimen was PBMCs, taken before TCRalphabeta/CD19-depleted stem cell transplant. These receptors were obtained from a child between 2 and 9 years old with inherited bone marrow failure, due to receive a stem cell transplant.

This clonotype has a handful of counts. The CDR3 loop reads CASSLTSGGRTDTQYF. The CDR3 region has the DNA TGTGCCAGCAGCTTAACTAGCGGGGGGCGCACAGATACGCAGTATTTT. The chain is built from TRBV7-2 and TRBJ2-3, with 12 nucleotides matching TRBD2. The V gene's germline CDR1 is SGHTA and CDR2 FQGNSA. V shed 2 bases, J shed 1 base, and the junction held 1 base outside the gene matches. CDR3 length: 16 amino acids.

In this sample, this clonotype turned up many times. V and J are TRBV20-1 and TRBJ2-3; 8 nucleotides match TRBD1. Trimming took 3 bases from V and 2 from J; bases not matched to a gene: 7. This CDR3 has 15 residues. Germline CDR1 and CDR2: DFQATT and SNEGSKA (reference sequence). The chain's CDR3 is CSASRQGTYTDTQYF. The CDR3 DNA is TGCAGTGCTAGTCGACAGGGGACTTACACAGATACGCAGTATTTT.

There are many counts of this clonotype. The rearrangement joins TRBV5-1 to TRBJ1-1; D may be TRBD1 (5 bases). CDR1 and CDR2 (germline): SGHRS, YFSETQ. The germline V and J ends were trimmed by 6 bases and 3 bases, with 15 bases remaining between them. The CDR3 covers 14 residues. CDR3 DNA: TGCGCCAGCAACCTGGACCAGGGTGACACTGAAGCTTTCTTT. Amino acids: CASNLDQGDTEAFF.

Many counts were recorded for this clonotype. This chain joins TRBV29-1 and TRBJ2-7; D unresolved. The CDR3 has 11 amino acids. Germline V lookup: CDR1 SQVTM, CDR2 ANQGSEA. The V end lost 0 bases, the J end lost 7 bases, and 7 bases lay between the germline ends. The CDR3 is CSVEDLEEQYF. DNA for the CDR3: TGCAGCGTTGAAGATCTTGAGGAGCAGTACTTC.

Comments on this clonotype: One junction end does not reproduce the germline sequence, and a read error may be involved. This rearrangement joins TRBV20-1 to TRBJ2-1; D remains ambiguous. This CDR3 comprises 14 residues. Germline loops: CDR1 DFQATT, CDR2 SNEGSKA (reference sequence). DNA for the CDR3: TGCAGTGCTAGTCCGGGCGGCTCCTACAATGAGCAGCTCTTC. Translated, it gives CSASPGGSYNEQLF.

This clonotype was found a few times. This chain connects TRBV20-1 to TRBJ1-1; unclear D gene. Deletions cut 7 bases from V and 11 bases from J, with 23 bases between. The CDR3 covers 13 residues. In germline, CDR1 is DFQATT, CDR2 SNEGSKA (reference sequence). CDR3 sequence reads: CSVPVMGGKTAFF. The CDR3, as DNA: TGCAGTGTACCGGTTATGGGCGGAAAAACCGCTTTCTTT.

This clonotype was recorded at least ten times. V gene TRBV29-1 combines with J gene TRBJ2-1; D is perhaps TRBD1 (6 bases). Germline values: CDR1 SQVTM, CDR2 ANQGSEA. Trimming cost V 5 bases and J 6 bases, with 11 bases left between them. The CDR3 has 12 amino acids. The CDR3 sequence: CSVPPQGNEQFF. CDR3 nucleotides: TGCAGCGTTCCACCACAGGGCAATGAGCAGTTCTTC.

This clonotype has at least ten counts. This chain links TRBV7-2 with TRBJ2-1; unclear D gene. The CDR3 totals 14 residues. The V gene lost 2 bases and the J gene lost 12 bases, with 17 bases spanning the gap. CDR1 SGHTA and CDR2 FQGNSA come from the germline V gene. CDR3 DNA: TGTGCCAGCAGCTTACGCCGAACAGCCGTGGGGCAGTTCTTC. Translating it yields CASSLRRTAVGQFF.

This chain uses TRBV28 with TRBJ2-7, with D perhaps matching TRBD1 or TRBD2 (5 bases each). Germline V lookup: CDR1 MDHEN, CDR2 SYDVKM. V was cut by 6 bases and J by 6 bases, with 21 bases left in between. This CDR3 contains 15 residues. CDR3 coding DNA: TGTGCCAGCAGCGCCACTGGGGGATCGGTCACCGAGCAGTACTTC. This sequence encodes CASSATGGSVTEQYF. The whole variable domain, remainder taken from reference TRBV28 and TRBJ2-7, is DVKVTQSSRYLVKRTGEKVFLECVQDMDHENMFWYRQDPGLGLRLIYFSYDVKMKEKGDIPEGYSVSREKKERFSLILESASTNQTSMYLCASSATGGSVTEQYFGPGTRLTVT.

In its sample, this clonotype was seen many times. This chain uses TRBV20-1 with TRBJ2-1, with D maybe TRBD2 (6 bases). V was cut by 0 bases and J by 4 bases, with 13 bases left in between. Germline CDR1 is DFQATT and CDR2 is SNEGSKA (reference sequence). The CDR3 totals 15 residues. The CDR3 reads CSAREFGRGYNEQFF. For the CDR3, the DNA is TGCAGTGCTAGAGAATTCGGCCGGGGGTACAATGAGCAGTTCTTC.

There are many counts of this clonotype. This chain connects TRBV12-3 or TRBV12-4 to TRBJ2-3, with D unclear. This CDR3 spans 12 amino acids. Trimming cost V 6 bases and J 9 bases, with 13 bases left between them. CDR3 bases: TGTGCCAGCAGAGAATACCCGCGAACGCAGTATTTT. This sequence encodes CASREYPRTQYF.

The sample holds many counts of this clonotype. The CDR3: CATRRAGEGEQYF. The CDR3 DNA is TGTGCCACCCGACGAGCGGGAGAAGGTGAGCAGTACTTC. The rearrangement links TRBV2 to TRBJ2-7; 8 nucleotides align to TRBD2. CDR3 length: 13 amino acids. V was clipped by 10 bases and J by 7 bases; unmatched bases: 12. Per the germline V gene, CDR1 is SNHLY and CDR2 is FYNNEI.

The CDR3 sequence is CASSPPWGHLSGELFF. The DNA for the CDR3 is TGTGCCAGCAGTCCCCCCTGGGGACACTTATCCGGGGAGCTGTTTTTT. This chain links TRBV28 with TRBJ2-2; D may be TRBD1 (6 bases). The V gene's germline CDR1 is MDHEN and CDR2 SYDVKM. This CDR3 spans 16 amino acids. Trimming took off 5 bases at V and 6 bases at J, with 19 bases between the two ends. Combining the CDR3 with reference TRBV28 and TRBJ2-2 gives the whole variable domain DVKVTQSSRYLVKRTGEKVFLECVQDMDHENMFWYRQDPGLGLRLIYFSYDVKMKEKGDIPEGYSVSREKKERFSLILESASTNQTSMYLCASSPPWGHLSGELFFGEGSRLTVL.

This clonotype was observed at least ten times. The chain couples TRBV20-1 to TRBJ2-3; TRBD1 agrees at 8 bases. The V and J ends lost 5 bases and 2 bases, in that order; junction bases with no gene match: 3. Germline values: CDR1 DFQATT, CDR2 SNEGSKA (reference sequence). The CDR3 consists of 13 residues. In DNA form, the CDR3 reads TGCAGTGCTGGACAGGGATCCACAGATACGCAGTATTTT. It codes for CSAGQGSTDTQYF.